This entry lists 17 T cell receptor beta chains sequenced from one sample in a study of T cell responses to AZD1222 COVID-19 vaccine. Measured with immunoSEQ multiplex PCR; TCRdb has only the in-frame clones, and not every one. The repertoire includes about 73,000 clones, over 70% of them detected once, and 47% sits in the top ten. The sample was peripheral blood, taken 28 days after the second AZD1222 dose. These receptors all stem from an adult who received the AZD1222 COVID-19 vaccine.

In nucleotides, the CDR3 is TGTGCCAGCAGCTTGTGGGGTCCGGGGGAGACCCAGTACTTC. This translates into CASSLWGPGETQYF. This rearrangement joins TRBV5-4 to TRBJ2-5; weak D call: TRBD2 (5 bases). Germline loops: CDR1 SGHNT, CDR2 YYREEE (reference sequence). This CDR3 comprises 14 residues. Trimming took off 1 base at V and 5 bases at J, with 12 bases between the two ends.

This clone was counted once. The chain recombines TRBV19 with TRBJ2-2; possibly TRBD1 or TRBD2 for D (5 bases each). The V and J ends lost 4 bases and 1 base respectively, with 10 bases between them. Germline loops: CDR1 LNHDA, CDR2 SQIVND (reference sequence). The CDR3 spans 15 residues. In DNA, the CDR3 is TGTGCCAGTAGTACCGGGACCCTGAACACCGGGGAGCTGTTTTTT. It encodes CASSTGTLNTGELFF.

The gene calls are TRBV6-4 and TRBJ2-1; 10 bases are shared with TRBD2. Germline CDR1 and CDR2: MRHNA and SNTAGT. The V and J ends lost 4 bases and 8 bases, in that order; junction bases with no gene match: 8. The CDR3 consists of 15 residues. CDR3 DNA sequence: TGTGCCAGCAGTGGCGAGGCTAGCGGGAGTCATGAGCAGTTCTTC. It yields the protein CASSGEASGSHEQFF.

This rearrangement joins TRBV2 to TRBJ2-4; 8 bases fit TRBD1. With V trimmed by 0 bases and J by 12 bases, 4 bases remained unmatched. The CDR3 has 13 residues. Germline-derived CDR1 and CDR2 are SNHLY and FYNNEI. CDR3 nucleotide sequence: TGTGCCAGCAGTGAAGCAACGACAGGGGATCAGTACTTC. This translates into CASSEATTGDQYF.

The chain couples TRBV28 to TRBJ2-1; D is possibly TRBD2 (6 bases). The CDR3 consists of 14 residues. V was cut by 5 bases and J by 0 bases, with 8 bases left in between. Germline V gene lookup returns CDR1 MDHEN and CDR2 SYDVKM. CDR3 protein: CASSGGDSYNEQFF. In nucleotides, the CDR3 is TGTGCCAGCAGTGGCGGGGACTCCTACAATGAGCAGTTCTTC. The whole variable domain, filled in from reference TRBV28 and TRBJ2-1, reads DVKVTQSSRYLVKRTGEKVFLECVQDMDHENMFWYRQDPGLGLRLIYFSYDVKMKEKGDIPEGYSVSREKKERFSLILESASTNQTSMYLCASSGGDSYNEQFFGPGTRLTVL.

The chain couples TRBV28 to TRBJ2-7; 8 bases map to TRBD2. The length of the CDR3 is 15 residues. The trim removed 7 bases at V and 9 bases at J, leaving 17 bases unmatched. Germline CDR1 MDHEN, CDR2 SYDVKM. CDR3 nucleotide sequence: TGTGCCAGCACTTCACGGCTAGCGGGCATTTTCGGGCAGTACTTC. Protein product: CASTSRLAGIFGQYF.

Regarding this clone: Compared with germline, one end of the junction differs, possibly owing to a read error. The chain recombines TRBV28 with TRBJ1-3, with D unclear. Germline assignment: CDR1 MDHEN and CDR2 SYDVKM. This CDR3 is 11 amino acids long. CDR3 nucleotides: TGTGCCAGCAGGAGTGGATACACCATATATTTT. This codes for CASRSGYTIYF.

V and J are TRBV27 and TRBJ1-1; 7 bases are shared with TRBD1. This CDR3 region has 13 residues. Germline-derived CDR1 and CDR2 are MNHEY and SMNVEV (reference sequence). Unmatched junction bases numbered 7, after V lost 6 bases and J lost 6 bases. DNA of the CDR3: TGTGCCAGCAGCGAACAGGGGTTCGCTGAAGCTTTCTTT. This sequence encodes CASSEQGFAEAFF.

This clone was observed a single time. The chain is built from TRBV5-1 and TRBJ1-2; D remains ambiguous. The V gene lost 3 bases and the J gene lost 7 bases, with 16 bases spanning the gap. The CDR3 totals 14 residues. Germline CDR1 reads SGHRS; CDR2 reads YFSETQ. CDR3 coding DNA: TGCGCCAGCAGCTCGGAACAGCTGGTAGGTGGCTACACCTTC. This sequence encodes CASSSEQLVGGYTF.

The rearrangement links TRBV9 to TRBJ2-3; D remains ambiguous. This CDR3 is built from 18 residues. The V gene's germline CDR1 is SGDLS and CDR2 YYNGEE. V was shortened by 1 base and J by 2 bases, with 20 bases between the two germline ends. CDR3: CASSVFPVGQVDTDTQYF. The CDR3 bases are TGTGCCAGCAGCGTATTCCCCGTGGGCCAGGTCGACACAGATACGCAGTATTTT.

J is TRBJ2-1 and V is TRBV6-5, with 13 nucleotides matching TRBD2. Germline CDR1 reads MNHEY; CDR2 reads SVGAGI. CDR3 size: 15 residues. Trimming cost V 6 bases and J 7 bases; bases outside gene matches: 6. This chain's CDR3 is CASRPGLAGFNEQFF. The CDR3 nucleotides read TGTGCCAGCAGACCGGGACTAGCGGGATTTAATGAGCAGTTCTTC.

The chain joins TRBV11-2 to TRBJ2-5, with no clear D. Trimming pared 1 base from V and 2 bases from J, leaving 11 bases between. The germline CDR1 and CDR2 sequences are SGHAT and FQNNGV. The length of the CDR3 is 15 residues. The CDR3 spells CASSLVPLAQETQYF. Here the CDR3 DNA reads TGTGCCAGCAGCTTAGTCCCCCTCGCGCAAGAGACCCAGTACTTC.

The chain recombines TRBV7-9 with TRBJ2-3, with D perhaps assigned TRBD1 or TRBD2 (5 bases each). The CDR3 has 13 amino acids. V was clipped by 5 bases and J by 2 bases, with 8 bases between them. Germline V CDR1 and CDR2: SEHNR, FQNEAQ (reference sequence). The CDR3 is CASSRGATDTQYF. In DNA form, the CDR3 reads TGTGCCAGCAGCCGAGGGGCCACAGATACGCAGTATTTT. Full variable domain (rest looked up from reference TRBV7-9 and TRBJ2-3): DTGVSQNPRHKITKRGQNVTFRCDPISEHNRLYWYRQTLGQGPEFLTYFQNEAQLEKSRLLSDRFSAERPKGSFSTLEIQRTEQGDSAMYLCASSRGATDTQYFGPGTRLTVL.

This clone was counted once. The genes are TRBV6-5 and TRBJ1-1, with 10 positions matching TRBD1. CDR1 and CDR2 (germline): MNHEY, SVGAGI. The CDR3 totals 14 residues. V lost 5 bases, J lost 5 bases, and 5 bases stayed unmatched. The CDR3 nucleotides are TGTGCCAGCAGTCGACAGGGGGCGCGGACTGAAGCTTTCTTT. Protein: CASSRQGARTEAFF.

V and J are TRBV7-9 and TRBJ2-3; D possibly corresponds to TRBD1 (5 bases). The CDR3 has 19 amino acids. V lost 2 bases, J lost 0 bases, and 21 bases lay in between. Germline assignment: CDR1 SEHNR and CDR2 FQNEAQ (reference sequence). CDR3 sequence: CASSLPLGQGRVSTDTQYF. The CDR3, as DNA: TGTGCCAGCAGCTTACCCCTTGGCCAGGGAAGGGTCAGCACAGATACGCAGTATTTT. Looking up the rest from reference TRBV7-9 and TRBJ2-3 gives the full variable domain: DTGVSQNPRHKITKRGQNVTFRCDPISEHNRLYWYRQTLGQGPEFLTYFQNEAQLEKSRLLSDRFSAERPKGSFSTLEIQRTEQGDSAMYLCASSLPLGQGRVSTDTQYFGPGTRLTVL.

The chain recombines TRBV19 with TRBJ2-3; 10 nucleotides match TRBD1. V was clipped by 10 bases and J by 4 bases; unmatched bases: 5. Germline CDR1 LNHDA, CDR2 SQIVND (reference sequence). This CDR3 region has 13 residues. CDR3 amino acids: CATRDRGPDTQYF. The CDR3 bases are TGTGCCACCCGGGACAGGGGTCCAGATACGCAGTATTTT.

In its sample, this clone was seen a few times. The chain joins TRBV30 to TRBJ1-1; 7 bases are a match to TRBD1. Looked up from germline, CDR1 is GTSNPN and CDR2 is SVGIG (reference sequence). The length of the CDR3 is 11 residues. The junction had 3 bases not matched to a gene; V was cut back by 2 bases and J by 9 bases. The CDR3 sequence is CAWSLQGKAFF. The CDR3, as DNA: TGTGCCTGGAGTTTACAGGGGAAAGCTTTCTTT.